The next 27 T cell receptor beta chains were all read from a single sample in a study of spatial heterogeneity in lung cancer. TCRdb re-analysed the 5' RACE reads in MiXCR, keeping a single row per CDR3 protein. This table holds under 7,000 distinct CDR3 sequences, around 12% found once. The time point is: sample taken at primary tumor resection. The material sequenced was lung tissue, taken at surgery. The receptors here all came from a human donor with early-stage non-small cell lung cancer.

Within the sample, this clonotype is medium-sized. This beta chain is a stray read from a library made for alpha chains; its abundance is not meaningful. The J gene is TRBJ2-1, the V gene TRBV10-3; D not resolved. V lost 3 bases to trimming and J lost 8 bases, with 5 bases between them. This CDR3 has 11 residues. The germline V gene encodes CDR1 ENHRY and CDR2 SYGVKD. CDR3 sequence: CAISELDEQFF. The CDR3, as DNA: TGTGCCATCAGTGAATTAGATGAGCAGTTCTTC.

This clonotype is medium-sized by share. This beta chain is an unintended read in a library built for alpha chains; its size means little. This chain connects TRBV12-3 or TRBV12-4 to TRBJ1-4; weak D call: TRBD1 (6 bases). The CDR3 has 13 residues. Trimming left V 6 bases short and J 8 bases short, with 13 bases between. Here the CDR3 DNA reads TGTGCCAGCAGCCGCCAAACAGGGGAAAAACTGTTTTTT. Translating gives CASSRQTGEKLFF.

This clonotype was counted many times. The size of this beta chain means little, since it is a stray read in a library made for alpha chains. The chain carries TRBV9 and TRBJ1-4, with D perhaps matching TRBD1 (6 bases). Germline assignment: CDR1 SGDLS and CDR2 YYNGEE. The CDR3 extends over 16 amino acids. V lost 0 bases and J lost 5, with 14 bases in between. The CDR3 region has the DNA TGTGCCAGCAGCGTAGCCCCGACGACAGGAAATGAAAAACTGTTTTTT. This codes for CASSVAPTTGNEKLFF.

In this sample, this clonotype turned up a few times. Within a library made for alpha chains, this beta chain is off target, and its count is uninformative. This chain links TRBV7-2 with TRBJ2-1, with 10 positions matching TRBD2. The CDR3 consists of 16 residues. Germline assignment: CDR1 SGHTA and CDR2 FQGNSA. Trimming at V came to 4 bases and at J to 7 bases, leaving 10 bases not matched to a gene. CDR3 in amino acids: CASSSDLAGEWNEQFF. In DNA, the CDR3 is TGTGCCAGCAGCTCCGACCTAGCGGGAGAGTGGAATGAGCAGTTCTTC.

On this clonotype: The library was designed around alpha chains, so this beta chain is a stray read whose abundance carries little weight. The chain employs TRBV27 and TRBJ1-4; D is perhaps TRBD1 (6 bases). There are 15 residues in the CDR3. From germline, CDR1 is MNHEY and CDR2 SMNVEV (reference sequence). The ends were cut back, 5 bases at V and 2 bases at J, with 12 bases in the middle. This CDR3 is CASSPQGNTNEKLFF. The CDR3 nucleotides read TGTGCCAGCAGTCCTCAGGGGAATACTAATGAAAAACTGTTTTTT.

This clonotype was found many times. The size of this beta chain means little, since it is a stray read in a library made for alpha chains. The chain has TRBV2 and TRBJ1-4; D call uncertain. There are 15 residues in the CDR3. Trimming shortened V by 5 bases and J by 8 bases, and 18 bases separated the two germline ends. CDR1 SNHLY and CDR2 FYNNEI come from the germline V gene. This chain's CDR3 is CASSSSRVWYEKLFF. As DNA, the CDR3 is TGTGCCAGCAGTTCCTCTAGGGTGTGGTACGAAAAACTGTTTTTT.

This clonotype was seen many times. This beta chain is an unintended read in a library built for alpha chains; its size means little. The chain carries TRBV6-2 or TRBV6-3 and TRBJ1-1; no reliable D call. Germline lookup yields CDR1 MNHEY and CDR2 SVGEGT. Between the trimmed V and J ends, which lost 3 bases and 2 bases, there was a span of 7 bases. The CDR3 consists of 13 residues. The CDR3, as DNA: TGTGCCAGCAGTTATTCCCAAAACACTGAAGCTTTCTTT. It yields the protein CASSYSQNTEAFF.

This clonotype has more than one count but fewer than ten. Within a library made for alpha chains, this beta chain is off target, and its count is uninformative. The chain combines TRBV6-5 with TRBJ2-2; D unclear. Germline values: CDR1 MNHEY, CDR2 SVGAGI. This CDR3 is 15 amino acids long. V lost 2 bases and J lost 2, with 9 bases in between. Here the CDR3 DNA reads TGTGCCAGCAGTTACGGGCCAGAAAACACCGGGGAGCTGTTTTTT. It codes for CASSYGPENTGELFF.

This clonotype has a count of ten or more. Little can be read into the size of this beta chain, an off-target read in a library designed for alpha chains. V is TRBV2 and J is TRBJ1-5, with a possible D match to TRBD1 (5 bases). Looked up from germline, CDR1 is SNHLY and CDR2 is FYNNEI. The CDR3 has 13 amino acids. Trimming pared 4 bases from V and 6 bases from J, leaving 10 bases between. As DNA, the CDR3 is TGTGCCAGCAGTGGACAGACGGGTCAGCCCCAGCATTTT. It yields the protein CASSGQTGQPQHF.

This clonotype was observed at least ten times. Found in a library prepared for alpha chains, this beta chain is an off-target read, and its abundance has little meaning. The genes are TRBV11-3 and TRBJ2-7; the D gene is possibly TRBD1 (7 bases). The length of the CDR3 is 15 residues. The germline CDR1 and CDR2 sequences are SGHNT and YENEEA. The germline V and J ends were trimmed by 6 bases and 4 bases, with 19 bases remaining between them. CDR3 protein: CASRPPTGAGYEQYF. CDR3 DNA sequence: TGTGCCAGCAGACCCCCAACAGGGGCGGGATACGAGCAGTACTTC.

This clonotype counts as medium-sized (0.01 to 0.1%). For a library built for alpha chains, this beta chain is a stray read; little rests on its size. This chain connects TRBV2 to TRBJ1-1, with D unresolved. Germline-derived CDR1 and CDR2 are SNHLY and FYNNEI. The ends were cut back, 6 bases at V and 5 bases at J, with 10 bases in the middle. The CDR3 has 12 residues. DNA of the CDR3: TGTGCCAGCAGATTTAGAGGGACTGAAGCTTTCTTT. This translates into CASRFRGTEAFF.

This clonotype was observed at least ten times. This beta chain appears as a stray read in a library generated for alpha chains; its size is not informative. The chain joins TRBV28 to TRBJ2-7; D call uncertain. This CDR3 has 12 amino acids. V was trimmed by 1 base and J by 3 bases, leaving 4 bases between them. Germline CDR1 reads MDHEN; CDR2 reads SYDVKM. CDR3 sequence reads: CASSLSYYEQYF. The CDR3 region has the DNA TGTGCCAGCAGTTTATCTTACTACGAGCAGTACTTC.

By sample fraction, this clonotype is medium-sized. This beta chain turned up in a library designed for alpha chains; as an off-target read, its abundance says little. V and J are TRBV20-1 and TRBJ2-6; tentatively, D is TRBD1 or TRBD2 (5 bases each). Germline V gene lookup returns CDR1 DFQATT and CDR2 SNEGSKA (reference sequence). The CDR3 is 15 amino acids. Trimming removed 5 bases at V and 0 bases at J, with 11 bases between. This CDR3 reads CSAPGQASGANVLTF. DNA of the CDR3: TGCAGTGCTCCGGGGCAAGCCTCTGGGGCCAACGTCCTGACTTTC.

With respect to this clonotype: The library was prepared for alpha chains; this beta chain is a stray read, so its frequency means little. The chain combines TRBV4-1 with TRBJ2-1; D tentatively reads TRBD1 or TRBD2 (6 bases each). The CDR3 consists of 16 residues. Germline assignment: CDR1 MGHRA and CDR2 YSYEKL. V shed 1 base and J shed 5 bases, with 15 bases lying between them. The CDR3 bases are TGCGCCAGCAGCCAAGTGTTGTGGGGGGCGGACAATGAGCAGTTCTTC. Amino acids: CASSQVLWGADNEQFF.

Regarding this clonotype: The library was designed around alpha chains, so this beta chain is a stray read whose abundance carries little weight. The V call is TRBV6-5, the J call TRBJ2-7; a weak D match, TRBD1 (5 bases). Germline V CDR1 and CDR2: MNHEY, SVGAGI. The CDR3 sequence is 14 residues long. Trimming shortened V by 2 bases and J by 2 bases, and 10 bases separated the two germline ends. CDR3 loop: CASSYIQGTYEQYF. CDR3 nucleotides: TGTGCCAGCAGTTACATTCAGGGTACCTACGAGCAGTACTTC.

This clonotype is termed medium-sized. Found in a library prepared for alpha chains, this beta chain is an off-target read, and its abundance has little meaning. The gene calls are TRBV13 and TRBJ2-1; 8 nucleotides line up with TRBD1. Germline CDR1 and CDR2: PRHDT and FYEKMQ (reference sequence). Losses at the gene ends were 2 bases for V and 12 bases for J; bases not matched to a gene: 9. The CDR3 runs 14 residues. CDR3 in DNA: TGTGCCAGCAGCTTACCCCGCAGGGGGCCAGTGCAGTTCTTC. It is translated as CASSLPRRGPVQFF.

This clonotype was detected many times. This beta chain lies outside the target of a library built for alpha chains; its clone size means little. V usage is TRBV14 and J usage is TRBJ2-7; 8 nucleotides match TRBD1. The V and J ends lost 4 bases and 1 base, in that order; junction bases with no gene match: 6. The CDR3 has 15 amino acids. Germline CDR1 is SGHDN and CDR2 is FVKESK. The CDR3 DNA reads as TGTGCCAGCAGCCGAGGACAGGGACGTTCCTACGAGCAGTACTTC. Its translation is CASSRGQGRSYEQYF.

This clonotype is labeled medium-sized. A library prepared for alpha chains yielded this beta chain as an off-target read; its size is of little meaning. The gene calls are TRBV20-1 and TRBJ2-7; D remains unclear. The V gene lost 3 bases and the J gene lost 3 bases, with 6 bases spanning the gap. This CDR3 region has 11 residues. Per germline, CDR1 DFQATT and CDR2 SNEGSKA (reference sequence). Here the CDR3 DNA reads TGCAGTGCTAGTATTGGCTACGAGCAGTACTTC. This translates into CSASIGYEQYF.

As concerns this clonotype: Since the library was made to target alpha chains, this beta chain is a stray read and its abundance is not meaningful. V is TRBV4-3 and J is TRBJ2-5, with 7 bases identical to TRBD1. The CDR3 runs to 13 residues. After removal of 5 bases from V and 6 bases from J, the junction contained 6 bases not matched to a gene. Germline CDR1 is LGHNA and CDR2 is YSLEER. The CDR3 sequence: CASSSNRGKTQYF. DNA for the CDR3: TGCGCCAGCAGCAGCAACAGGGGAAAGACCCAGTACTTC.

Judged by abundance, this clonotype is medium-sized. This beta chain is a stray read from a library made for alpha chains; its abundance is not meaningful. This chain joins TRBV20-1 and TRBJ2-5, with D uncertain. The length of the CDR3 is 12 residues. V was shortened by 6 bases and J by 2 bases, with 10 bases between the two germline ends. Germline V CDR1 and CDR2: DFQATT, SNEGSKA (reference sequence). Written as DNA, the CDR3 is TGCAGTGCGATGGACGGGCAAGAGACCCAGTACTTC. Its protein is CSAMDGQETQYF.

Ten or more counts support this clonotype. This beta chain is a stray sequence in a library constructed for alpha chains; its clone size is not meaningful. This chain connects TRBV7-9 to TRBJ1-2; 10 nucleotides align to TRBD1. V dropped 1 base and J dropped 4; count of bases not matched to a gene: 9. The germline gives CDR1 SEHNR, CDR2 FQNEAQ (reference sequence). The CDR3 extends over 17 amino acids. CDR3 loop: CASSLVGGGQGVYGYTF. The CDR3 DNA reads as TGTGCCAGCAGCTTAGTCGGCGGAGGACAGGGGGTCTATGGCTACACCTTC.

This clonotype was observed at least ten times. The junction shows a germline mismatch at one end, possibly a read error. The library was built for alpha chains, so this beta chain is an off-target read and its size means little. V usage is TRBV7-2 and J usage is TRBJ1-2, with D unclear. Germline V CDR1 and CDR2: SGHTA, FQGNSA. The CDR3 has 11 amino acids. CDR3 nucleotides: TGTGCCAGCAGCTCTAATTATGGCTACACCTTC. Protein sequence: CASSSNYGYTF.

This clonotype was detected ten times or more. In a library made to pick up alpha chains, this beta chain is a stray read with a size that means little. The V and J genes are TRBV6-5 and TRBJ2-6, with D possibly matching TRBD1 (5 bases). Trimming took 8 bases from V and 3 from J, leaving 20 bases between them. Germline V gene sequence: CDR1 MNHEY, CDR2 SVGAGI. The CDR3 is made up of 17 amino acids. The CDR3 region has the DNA TGTGCCAGCGCTCCCCTTATAAGGGGTCGTGGGGCCAACGTCCTGACTTTC. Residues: CASAPLIRGRGANVLTF.

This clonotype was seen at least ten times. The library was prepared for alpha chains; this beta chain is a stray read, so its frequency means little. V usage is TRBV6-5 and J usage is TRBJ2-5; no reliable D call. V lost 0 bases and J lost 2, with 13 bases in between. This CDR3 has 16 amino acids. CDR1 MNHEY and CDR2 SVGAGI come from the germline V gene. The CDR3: CASSYSFTSTQETQYF. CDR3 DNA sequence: TGTGCCAGCAGTTACTCGTTTACCTCTACTCAAGAGACCCAGTACTTC.

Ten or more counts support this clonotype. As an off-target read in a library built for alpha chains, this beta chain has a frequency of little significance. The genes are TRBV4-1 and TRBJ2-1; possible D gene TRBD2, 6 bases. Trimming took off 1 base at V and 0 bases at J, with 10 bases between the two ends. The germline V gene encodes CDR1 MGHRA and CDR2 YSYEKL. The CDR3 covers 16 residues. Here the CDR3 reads CASSQGRESSYNEQFF. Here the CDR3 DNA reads TGCGCCAGCAGCCAAGGACGGGAGAGCTCCTACAATGAGCAGTTCTTC.

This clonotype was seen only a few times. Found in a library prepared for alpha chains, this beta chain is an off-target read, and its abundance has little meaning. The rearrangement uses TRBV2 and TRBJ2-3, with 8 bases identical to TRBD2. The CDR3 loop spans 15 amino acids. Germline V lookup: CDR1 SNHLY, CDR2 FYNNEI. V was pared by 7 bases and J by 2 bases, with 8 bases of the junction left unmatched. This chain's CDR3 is CASNRRGVNTDTQYF. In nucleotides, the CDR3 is TGTGCCAGCAACCGGCGGGGGGTTAACACAGATACGCAGTATTTT.

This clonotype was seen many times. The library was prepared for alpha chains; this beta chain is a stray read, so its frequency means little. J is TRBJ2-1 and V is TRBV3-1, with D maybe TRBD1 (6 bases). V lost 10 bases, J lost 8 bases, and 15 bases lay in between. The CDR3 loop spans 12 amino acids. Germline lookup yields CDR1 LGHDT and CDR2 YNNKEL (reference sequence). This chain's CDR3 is CATRGSADEQFF. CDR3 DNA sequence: TGTGCCACGAGGGGGAGTGCGGATGAGCAGTTCTTC.